This TCR gamma chain was identified during a study of gammadelta T cells in human blood. Study findings and constraints: Polyclonal expansion of innate γδ T cells after birth appeared microbially driven.

A few counts support this clone. Antigen unknown. The germline CDR1 and CDR2 sequences are GITISATS and ISYDGTV (reference sequence). This CDR3 is built from 11 residues. V shed 0 bases, J shed 8 bases, and the junction held 1 base outside the gene matches. TCRdb reanalysed the RT-PCR reads with CATT. This table holds approximately 170 gamma-chain clones, around 5.8% found once. The V gene is TRGV9, the J gene TRGJ1 or TRGJ2. Sequencing was performed on non-Vgamma9Vdelta2 gamma-delta T cells from infant blood. The sequence derives from a human donor. For the CDR3, the DNA is TGTGCCTTGTGGGAGGTGCATAAGAAACTCTTT. The encoded protein is CALWEVHKKLF.